This TCR beta chain derives from a study of beta chain features in type 1 diabetes. Study context: Similarity in age, gender and cell yields was seen between patients and healthy donors. Study-level points and caveats: A PCR bias possibly favoring shorter templates would apply equally to patients and controls.

Sorted cells reached over 95% purity in every population. This clone was seen a few times. Its matching antigen is unknown. Expressed TCRB transcripts got sequenced, as all isolated RNA was reverse transcribed. This table comes from immunoSEQ multiplex PCR, and its TCRdb copy is limited to in-frame clones, with some not included. In the table there are 150,000 or so clones, 7.5% to 9.5% of which are singletons. The CDR3 loop spans 16 amino acids. After removal of 3 bases from V and 0 bases from J, the junction contained 1 base not matched to a gene. Germline values: CDR1 SGHNT, CDR2 YENEEA. The material sequenced was central memory CD4+ T cells from blood. The chain has TRBV11-3 and TRBJ2-3; 12 nucleotides agree with TRBD2. The clonotype comes from a woman between 18 and 29 years old in good health. In nucleotides, the CDR3 is TGTGCCAGCAGCTTGGGGACTAGCGGGAGCACAGATACGCAGTATTTT. Translated, it gives CASSLGTSGSTDTQYF.